Below, 18 T cell receptor beta chains from the same sample are listed, as sequenced in a study of T cells in Graves' hyperthyroidism and ophthalmopathy. The TCR beta CDR3 regions underwent amplification using RNA transcripts as the source. A first-round RT-PCR of the TCR CDR3 used the HTBI primer set. TCRdb used MiXCR to reprocess the multiplex PCR reads, holding one entry per CDR3 protein. The sample holds about 540,000 distinct CDR3 sequences, roughly 50% seen once. Sequencing used peripheral blood or thyroid tissue (not recorded which). These TCRs come from a woman aged 18-35 years with Graves' hyperthyroidism.

The V call is TRBV24-1, the J call TRBJ1-2; weak D call: TRBD1 (5 bases). V lost 3 bases to trimming and J lost 8 bases, with 30 bases between them. Per germline, CDR1 KGHDR and CDR2 SFDVKD. This CDR3 has 19 residues. CDR3 sequence reads: CATSDHRDYNEQGGDGYTF. The DNA for the CDR3 is TGTGCCACCAGTGATCATCGGGACTACAATGAGCAGGGAGGTGACGGCTACACCTTC.

The chain has TRBV15 and TRBJ2-5; perhaps TRBD2 as D (6 bases). This CDR3 comprises 14 residues. With 4 bases removed from V and 2 bases from J, the gap between germline ends came to 11 bases. Germline V gene sequence: CDR1 LNHNV, CDR2 YYDKDF (reference sequence). Written as DNA, the CDR3 is TGTGCCACCAGCATGCGGGACGAACAAGAGACCCAGTACTTC. Its translation: CATSMRDEQETQYF.

This clonotype has ten or more counts. V usage is TRBV24-1 and J usage is TRBJ2-2, with D uncertain. The germline gives CDR1 KGHDR, CDR2 SFDVKD. The germline V and J ends were trimmed by 3 bases and 6 bases, with 16 bases remaining between them. The CDR3 is 16 residues long. DNA of the CDR3: TGTGCCACCAGTGATCAAGCGCGAGCGTACCCCGGGGAGCTGTTTTTT. This gives the protein CATSDQARAYPGELFF.

The chain carries TRBV7-6 and TRBJ2-5; no definite D call. Germline lookup yields CDR1 SGHVS and CDR2 FNYEAQ. Trimming cost V 5 bases and J 5 bases, with 9 bases left between them. The CDR3 covers 12 residues. The CDR3 DNA is TGTGCCAGCAGCGGGGATAGTGAGACCCAGTACTTC. It encodes CASSGDSETQYF.

This clonotype was counted ten times or more. An end of the junction does not agree with germline; a read error may underlie this. The chain couples TRBV5-4 to TRBJ1-2; TRBD1 aligns across 9 bases. The CDR3 is 11 residues long. Germline values: CDR1 SGHNT, CDR2 YYREEE (reference sequence). The CDR3 loop reads CASSFGTGYHF. Here the CDR3 DNA reads TGTGCCAGCAGCTTTGGGACAGGGTACCACTTC. Full variable domain (missing parts from reference TRBV5-4 and TRBJ1-2): ETGVTQSPTHLIKTRGQQVTLRCSSQSGHNTVSWYQQALGQGPQFIFQYYREEENGRGNFPPRFSGLQFPNYSSELNVNALELDDSALYLCASSFGTGYHFGSGTRLTVV.

This clonotype was counted a single time. The CDR3 here is CASSLWGDNEQFF. DNA for the CDR3: TGTGCCAGCAGCTTATGGGGGGACAATGAGCAGTTCTTC. The chain carries TRBV7-8 and TRBJ2-1; tentatively, D is TRBD2 (6 bases). The germline gives CDR1 SGHVS, CDR2 FQNEAQ. The CDR3 has 13 amino acids. The ends were cut back, 2 bases at V and 5 bases at J, with 7 bases in the middle.

This clonotype appeared a single time. This may arise from a read error, as a much more abundant clone is one base away. This chain links TRBV20-1 with TRBJ1-6; D is uncertain. The CDR3 is 16 residues long. Germline values: CDR1 DFQATT, CDR2 SNEGSKA (reference sequence). Trimming stripped 4 bases from V and 0 bases from J, with 13 bases between. CDR3 loop: CSATRKGSSYNSPLHF. CDR3 nucleotides: TGCAGTGCTACTAGAAAAGGGAGCTCCTATAATTCACCCCTCCACTTT.

At least ten counts were recorded for this clonotype. The chain recombines TRBV7-9 with TRBJ2-2, with TRBD1 identical over 9 bases. Germline CDR1 reads SEHNR; CDR2 reads FQNEAQ (reference sequence). There are 16 residues in the CDR3. V trimming: 5 bases; J trimming: 4 bases; junction bases outside the gene matches: 8. The CDR3 sequence: CASSGPGQGSTGELFF. CDR3 sequence (DNA): TGTGCCAGCAGCGGACCGGGACAGGGAAGCACCGGGGAGCTGTTTTTT. Combining the CDR3 with reference TRBV7-9 and TRBJ2-2 gives the whole variable domain DTGVSQNPRHKITKRGQNVTFRCDPISEHNRLYWYRQTLGQGPEFLTYFQNEAQLEKSRLLSDRFSAERPKGSFSTLEIQRTEQGDSAMYLCASSGPGQGSTGELFFGEGSRLTVL.

This clonotype was detected a few times. The chain combines TRBV11-1 with TRBJ2-7; D ambiguous. V was trimmed by 1 base and J by 2 bases, leaving 9 bases between them. Germline loops: CDR1 SGHAT, CDR2 FQDESV (reference sequence). This CDR3 contains 14 residues. CDR3: CASSLVREAYEQYF. In DNA, the CDR3 is TGTGCCAGCAGCTTAGTAAGGGAAGCCTACGAGCAGTACTTC.

The chain is built from TRBV10-3 and TRBJ2-3; D call uncertain. The V end lost 3 bases, the J end lost 2 bases, and 12 bases lay between the germline ends. The length of the CDR3 is 15 residues. Germline V gene sequence: CDR1 ENHRY, CDR2 SYGVKD. Written as DNA, the CDR3 is TGTGCCATCAGTGACTCGCTGGGCAACACAGATACGCAGTATTTT. Residues: CAISDSLGNTDTQYF.

This clonotype was picked up many times. This chain links TRBV7-9 with TRBJ2-7, with TRBD2 identical over 8 bases. This CDR3 region has 14 residues. V was clipped by 5 bases and J by 1 base; unmatched bases: 4. CDR1 and CDR2 (germline): SEHNR, FQNEAQ (reference sequence). The DNA of the CDR3 is TGTGCCAGCAGCGACAGCGGGAGATCCTACGAGCAGTACTTC. Translation gives CASSDSGRSYEQYF.

This clonotype was detected ten times or more. J is TRBJ1-5 and V is TRBV20-1; 7 bases match TRBD1. The CDR3 runs to 15 residues. Germline V gives CDR1 DFQATT, CDR2 SNEGSKA (reference sequence). V lost 4 bases to trimming and J lost 2 bases; unmatched junction nucleotides: 8. In nucleotides, the CDR3 is TGCAGTGCTACCACAGGGGCGGTAGGCAATCAGCCCCAGCATTTT. It codes for CSATTGAVGNQPQHF.

This clonotype was recorded at least ten times. J is TRBJ2-7 and V is TRBV5-8; TRBD2 matches at 13 bases. V trimming: 4 bases; J trimming: 6 bases; junction bases outside the gene matches: 4. Germline V gene sequence: CDR1 SGHTS, CDR2 YDEGEE. The CDR3 has 14 residues. CDR3 nucleotides: TGTGCCAGCAGCGGACTAGCGGGAGCGCGCGAGCAGTACTTC. It yields the protein CASSGLAGAREQYF.

Comments on this clonotype: Compared with germline, one end of the junction differs, possibly owing to a read error. The CDR3 DNA follows: TGTGCCTGCAGCTACCAACCACCTCAACAGGCTGGGGCCAACGTCCTGACTTTC. It specifies CACSYQPPQQAGANVLTF. V gene TRBV5-5 combines with J gene TRBJ2-6; possible D gene TRBD1, 5 bases. Germline values: CDR1 SGHKS, CDR2 YYEKEE (reference sequence). This CDR3 comprises 18 residues. The whole variable domain, filled in from reference TRBV5-5 and TRBJ2-6, reads DAGVTQSPTHLIKTRGQQVTLRCSPISGHKSVSWYQQVLGQGPQFIFQYYEKEERGRGNFPDRFSARQFPNYSSELNVNALLLGDSALYLCACSYQPPQQAGANVLTFGAGSRLTVL.

There are many counts of this clonotype. The gene calls are TRBV14 and TRBJ2-5, with D maybe TRBD2 (7 bases). V lost 4 bases and J 5 bases, leaving 17 bases between the germline ends. Germline V CDR1 and CDR2: SGHDN, FVKESK. This CDR3 is built from 15 residues. Written as DNA, the CDR3 is TGTGCCAGCAGCCCCGCGGGGGCTCCACCTGAGACCCAGTACTTC. This encodes CASSPAGAPPETQYF. The full variable domain, in which reference TRBV14 and TRBJ2-5 provide the parts outside the CDR3, is EAGVTQFPSHSVIEKGQTVTLRCDPISGHDNLYWYRRVMGKEIKFLLHFVKESKQDESGMPNNRFLAERTGGTYSTLKVQPAELEDSGVYFCASSPAGAPPETQYFGPGTRLLVL.

This clonotype was seen a handful of times. This chain links TRBV24-1 with TRBJ1-2; 10 positions match TRBD1. Germline CDR1 is KGHDR and CDR2 is SFDVKD. There are 17 residues in the CDR3. J gave up 4 bases and V 2 bases, and 9 bases lay outside the gene matches. The CDR3 DNA reads as TGTGCCACCAGTGATTCACCCCTGACAGGGGGCTTCTATGGCTACACCTTC. Protein: CATSDSPLTGGFYGYTF.

This clonotype was seen a few times. The CDR3 reads CASSYPGEQFF. In nucleotides, the CDR3 is TGTGCCAGCAGCTACCCTGGGGAGCAGTTCTTC. The rearrangement joins TRBV11-1 to TRBJ2-1; the D is unclear. The CDR3 runs to 11 residues. Germline loops: CDR1 SGHAT, CDR2 FQDESV (reference sequence). Trimming took off 4 bases at V and 10 bases at J, with 8 bases between the two ends.

The V gene is TRBV24-1, the J gene TRBJ1-1, with a weak D call TRBD1 (6 bases). The CDR3 is 13 amino acids. CDR1 and CDR2 (germline): KGHDR, SFDVKD. Trimming stripped 7 bases from V and 5 bases from J, with 13 bases between. The CDR3 is CATSTGWGTEAFF. As DNA, the CDR3 is TGTGCCACCAGCACAGGGTGGGGAACTGAAGCTTTCTTT.